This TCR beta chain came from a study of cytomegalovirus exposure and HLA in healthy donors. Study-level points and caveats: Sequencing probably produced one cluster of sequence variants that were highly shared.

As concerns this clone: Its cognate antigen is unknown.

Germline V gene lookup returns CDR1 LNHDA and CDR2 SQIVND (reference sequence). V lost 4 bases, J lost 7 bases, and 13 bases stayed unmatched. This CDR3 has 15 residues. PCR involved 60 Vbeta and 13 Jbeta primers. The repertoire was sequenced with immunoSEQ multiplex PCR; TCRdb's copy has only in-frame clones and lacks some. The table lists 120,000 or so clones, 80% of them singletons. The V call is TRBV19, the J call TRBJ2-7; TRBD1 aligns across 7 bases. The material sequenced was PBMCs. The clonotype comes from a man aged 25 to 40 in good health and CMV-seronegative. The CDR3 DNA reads TGTGCCAGTAGTAAGGGGACAGCGATAAAAGCAGAGCAGTACTTC. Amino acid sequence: CASSKGTAIKAEQYF.